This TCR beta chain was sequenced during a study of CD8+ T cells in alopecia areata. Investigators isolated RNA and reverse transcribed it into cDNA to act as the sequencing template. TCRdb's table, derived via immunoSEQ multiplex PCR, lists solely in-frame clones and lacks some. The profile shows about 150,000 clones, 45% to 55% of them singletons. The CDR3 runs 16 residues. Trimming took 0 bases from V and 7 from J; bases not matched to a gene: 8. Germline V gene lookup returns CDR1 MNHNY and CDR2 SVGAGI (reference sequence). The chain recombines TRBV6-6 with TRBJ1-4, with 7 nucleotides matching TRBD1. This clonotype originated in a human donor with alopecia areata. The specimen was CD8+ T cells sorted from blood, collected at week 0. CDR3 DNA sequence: TGTGCCAGCAGTTACTCGAGAGGGGGCTCTGGTGAAAAACTGTTTTTT. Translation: CASSYSRGGSGEKLFF.